Below, one T cell receptor (beta chain) is given with its context. This entry comes from a study of human T cells and chemical hapten exposure. The germline V gene encodes CDR1 LGHDT and CDR2 YNNKEL (reference sequence). V shed 4 bases and J 0 bases; nucleotides not matched to a gene: 4. The CDR3 sequence is 15 residues long. The time point: patch test 3, about 24 weeks after DPC sensitization. As for treatment: therapeutic diphenylcyclopropenone sensitization with weekly scalp DPC. In TCRdb, the RACE reads were re-called with MiXCR into one record per CDR3 protein. The sample has about 120,000 distinct CDR3 sequences, about 11% seen once; the top ten hold approximately 2.5%.

This material consisted of whole blood, taken in connection with sensitization to the hapten diphenylcyclopropenone (DPC). The receptor was isolated from a woman aged 45 to 65 with alopecia areata. Some clones in this sample may be carry-over from other donors' samples. V is TRBV3-1 and J is TRBJ2-3, with 7 bases matching TRBD1. The chain's CDR3 is CASSPGTVSTDTQYF. CDR3 nucleotide sequence: TGTGCCAGCAGCCCCGGGACAGTGAGCACAGATACGCAGTATTTT.